This is a list of T cell receptor beta chains from one sample in a study of T cell clones after liver transplantation. Using immunoSEQ multiplex PCR, the repertoire was profiled, and TCRdb retains in-frame clones only, with some absent. The data contain 20,000 to 25,000 clones, 78% of them singletons. This material consisted of CD8+ T cells from blood, taken approximately 52 months after liver transplant. The receptor set was obtained from a human patient who received a liver transplant. Some T cells may be graft donor cells. CDR3s include the opening cysteine and the closing phenylalanine or tryptophan. The order of the fields is V gene, clone size, D gene, J gene, CDR3 protein, CDR3 DNA. The D gene is left open where the match is weak. Not every row has a clone size; where given, it reads once, few, many or a size class.

v_call: TRBV6-4
clone_size: -
d_call: TRBD2
j_call: TRBJ2-3
cdr3_aa: CASSETPGGSTDTQYF
cdr3_nt: TGTGCCAGCAGTGAAACGCCGGGGGGGTCGACAGATACGCAGTATTTT

v_call: TRBV19
clone_size: -
d_call: -
j_call: TRBJ1-4
cdr3_aa: CASSIRAVNEKLFF
cdr3_nt: TGTGCCAGTAGTATTCGAGCGGTTAATGAAAAACTGTTTTTT

v_call: TRBV15
clone_size: -
d_call: TRBD2
j_call: TRBJ2-7
cdr3_aa: CATSGTSGGSYEQYF
cdr3_nt: TGTGCCACCAGCGGGACTAGCGGGGGGAGCTACGAGCAGTACTTC

v_call: TRBV4-1
clone_size: -
d_call: -
j_call: TRBJ2-3
cdr3_aa: CASSQGVGGGRGDTQYF
cdr3_nt: TGCGCCAGCAGCCAAGGGGTCGGCGGGGGCCGAGGAGATACGCAGTATTTT

v_call: TRBV19
clone_size: -
d_call: -
j_call: TRBJ2-7
cdr3_aa: CASRRCEQYF
cdr3_nt: TGTGCCAGTAGGAGGTGCGAGCAGTACTTC

v_call: TRBV4-1
clone_size: -
d_call: TRBD1
j_call: TRBJ1-2
cdr3_aa: CASSQHTGDGYGYTF
cdr3_nt: TGCGCCAGCAGCCAACACACAGGGGATGGCTATGGCTACACCTTC

v_call: TRBV11-2
clone_size: -
d_call: TRBD1
j_call: TRBJ2-5
cdr3_aa: CASSTGQGVYF
cdr3_nt: TGTGCCAGCAGCACGGGACAGGGGGTGTACTTC

v_call: TRBV28
clone_size: -
d_call: -
j_call: TRBJ1-1
cdr3_aa: CASSFRGPGTEAFF
cdr3_nt: TGTGCCAGCAGTTTCCGGGGTCCGGGTACTGAAGCTTTCTTT

v_call: TRBV7-5
clone_size: -
d_call: -
j_call: TRBJ2-7
cdr3_aa: CARSLYWTGIPSYEQYF
cdr3_nt: TGTGCCAGAAGCCTGTATTGGACGGGGATTCCCTCCTACGAGCAGTACTTC

v_call: TRBV28
clone_size: -
d_call: -
j_call: TRBJ1-5
cdr3_aa: CASSLNQPQHF
cdr3_nt: TGTGCCAGCAGTCTAAATCAGCCCCAGCATTTT

v_call: TRBV7-6
clone_size: medium-sized
d_call: -
j_call: TRBJ1-5
cdr3_aa: CASSFSDNQPQHF
cdr3_nt: TGTGCCAGCAGCTTTTCAGACAATCAGCCCCAGCATTTT

v_call: TRBV6-6
clone_size: -
d_call: TRBD1
j_call: TRBJ1-6
cdr3_aa: CASTQTGEGGSPLHF
cdr3_nt: TGTGCCAGCACCCAGACAGGGGAGGGTGGTTCACCCCTCCACTTT

v_call: TRBV29-1
clone_size: -
d_call: TRBD2
j_call: TRBJ2-2
cdr3_aa: CSVELGGFRTGELFF
cdr3_nt: TGCAGCGTTGAATTGGGAGGGTTCAGGACCGGGGAGCTGTTTTTT

v_call: TRBV19
clone_size: -
d_call: -
j_call: TRBJ1-1
cdr3_aa: CASTPGGSNTEAFF
cdr3_nt: TGTGCCAGTACCCCGGGAGGCTCGAACACTGAAGCTTTCTTT

v_call: TRBV4-2
clone_size: few
d_call: -
j_call: TRBJ1-1
cdr3_aa: CASKAELANTEAFF
cdr3_nt: TGTGCCAGCAAGGCGGAGTTGGCGAACACTGAAGCTTTCTTT

v_call: TRBV10-3
clone_size: -
d_call: -
j_call: TRBJ1-1
cdr3_aa: CAIGASWSEAFF
cdr3_nt: TGTGCCATCGGGGCGTCCTGGAGTGAAGCTTTCTTT

v_call: TRBV11-2
clone_size: -
d_call: -
j_call: TRBJ2-7
cdr3_aa: CASSTRDSYEQYF
cdr3_nt: TGTGCCAGCAGCACCAGGGATTCCTACGAGCAGTACTTC

v_call: TRBV11-2
clone_size: -
d_call: TRBD1
j_call: TRBJ2-2
cdr3_aa: CASSLVQGAKIGELFF
cdr3_nt: TGTGCCAGCAGCTTAGTACAGGGGGCTAAAATCGGGGAGCTGTTTTTT

v_call: TRBV27
clone_size: -
d_call: TRBD2
j_call: TRBJ2-7
cdr3_aa: CASRIAGGLSYEQYF
cdr3_nt: TGTGCCAGCAGGATAGCGGGGGGGCTTTCCTACGAGCAGTACTTC

v_call: TRBV11-2
clone_size: -
d_call: -
j_call: TRBJ2-7
cdr3_aa: CASSAFGGGPYEQYF
cdr3_nt: TGTGCCAGCAGCGCCTTTGGGGGGGGGCCCTACGAGCAGTACTTC

v_call: TRBV27
clone_size: -
d_call: -
j_call: TRBJ2-3
cdr3_aa: CASSLGSGGWDTQYF
cdr3_nt: TGTGCCAGCAGCCTCGGCTCGGGGGGCTGGGATACGCAGTATTTT

v_call: TRBV4-1
clone_size: -
d_call: -
j_call: TRBJ2-2
cdr3_aa: CASRGATGTGELFF
cdr3_nt: TGCGCCAGCAGAGGGGCCACCGGCACCGGGGAGCTGTTTTTT

v_call: TRBV28
clone_size: -
d_call: TRBD1
j_call: TRBJ1-2
cdr3_aa: CASSVGQGAKGYTF
cdr3_nt: TGTGCCAGCAGTGTCGGACAGGGGGCTAAAGGCTACACCTTC

v_call: TRBV4-1
clone_size: -
d_call: -
j_call: TRBJ2-7
cdr3_aa: CASSLAQGYEQYF
cdr3_nt: TGCGCCAGCAGCCTAGCACAGGGTTACGAGCAGTACTTC

v_call: TRBV27
clone_size: -
d_call: -
j_call: TRBJ1-1
cdr3_aa: CASSLKGGGTEAFF
cdr3_nt: TGTGCCAGCAGTTTAAAAGGGGGTGGCACTGAAGCTTTCTTT

v_call: TRBV10-3
clone_size: -
d_call: -
j_call: TRBJ2-7
cdr3_aa: CAAHGGRGHYEQYF
cdr3_nt: TGTGCCGCCCACGGGGGCAGGGGCCACTACGAGCAGTACTTC

v_call: TRBV14
clone_size: few
d_call: -
j_call: TRBJ2-7
cdr3_aa: CASSQVAYQGGEQYF
cdr3_nt: TGTGCCAGCAGCCAGGTGGCCTACCAAGGGGGGGAGCAGTACTTC

v_call: TRBV7-9
clone_size: once
d_call: TRBD2
j_call: TRBJ2-3
cdr3_aa: CASSYLAGVTDTQYF
cdr3_nt: TGTGCCAGCAGCTACCTAGCGGGGGTCACAGATACGCAGTATTTT